The 11 T cell receptor beta chains below come from one sample, sequenced in a study of regulatory and conventional T cells in RAG deficiency. Profiling relied on immunoSEQ multiplex PCR, and the TCRdb table lists in-frame clones only, not all of them. The sample lists fewer than 9,500 clones, about 94% seen once, with 1.5% in the top ten. Blood CD4+ CD25-high CD127-low regulatory T cells supplied the genomic DNA template. These same data were also listed under a study on regulatory T cells. That report adds: Amplification used 52 TRBV primers and 13 TRBJ primers.

Material for sequencing was CD127- CD25+ CD4+ Tregs sorted from blood. The receptors stem from a human donor in good health.

In its sample, this clone was seen once. The V call is TRBV19, the J call TRBJ2-7, with a possible D match to TRBD1 (7 bases). In germline, CDR1 is LNHDA, CDR2 SQIVND (reference sequence). Trimming stripped 9 bases from V and 2 bases from J, with 17 bases between. This CDR3 is built from 14 residues. CDR3 nucleotides: TGTGCCAGGCGCGGGACAGCATCAGCCTACGAGCAGTACTTC. Amino acids: CARRGTASAYEQYF.

The gene calls are TRBV7-2 and TRBJ1-1; no reliable D call. Between the trimmed V and J ends, which lost 5 bases and 1 base, there was a span of 8 bases. CDR1 is SGHTA, CDR2 FQGNSA, per germline. The CDR3 contains 13 residues. CDR3 loop: CASSVRPNTEAFF. The DNA for the CDR3 is TGTGCCAGCAGCGTGCGGCCGAACACTGAAGCTTTCTTT.

This clone was seen a single time. This chain links TRBV20-1 with TRBJ1-1, with a possible D match to TRBD1 (6 bases). Germline V CDR1 and CDR2: DFQATT, SNEGSKA (reference sequence). The CDR3 runs to 11 residues. Trimming removed 6 bases from V and 7 bases from J, with 12 bases in between. CDR3 residues: CSAWRGGEAFF. The CDR3 DNA sequence: TGCAGTGCGTGGAGGGGGGGTGAAGCTTTCTTT.

This clone occurred once. The V and J genes are TRBV6-5 and TRBJ2-2; D call uncertain. The V end was cut by 4 bases, the J end by 5 bases, with 5 bases between. CDR1 is MNHEY, CDR2 SVGAGI, per germline. The CDR3 is made up of 12 amino acids. The CDR3 spells CASSSSTGELFF. The CDR3 DNA reads TGTGCCAGCAGTTCGTCGACCGGGGAGCTGTTTTTT.

The J gene is TRBJ2-1, the V gene TRBV5-1, with 14 positions matching TRBD2. The V segment lost 4 bases and the J segment 7 bases; nucleotides outside the gene matches: 7. The CDR3 covers 16 residues. Germline V CDR1 and CDR2: SGHRS, YFSETQ. This chain's CDR3 is CASSVGTSGSLNEQFF. In nucleotides, the CDR3 is TGCGCCAGCAGCGTAGGGACTAGCGGGAGTTTAAATGAGCAGTTCTTC.

V and J are TRBV5-6 and TRBJ2-2; D is unclear. V was shortened by 5 bases and J by 0 bases, with 5 bases between the two germline ends. In germline, CDR1 is SGHDT, CDR2 YYEEEE. CDR3 length: 13 residues. The CDR3 is CASSAANTGELFF. Written as DNA, the CDR3 is TGTGCCAGCAGTGCGGCGAACACCGGGGAGCTGTTTTTT.

CDR3: CASSRLAEAGNEQFF. CDR3 DNA: TGTGCCAGCAGCCGGCTAGCGGAGGCGGGGAATGAGCAGTTCTTC. The genes are TRBV14 and TRBJ2-1; TRBD2 aligns across 7 bases. The CDR3 runs 15 residues. Germline values: CDR1 SGHDN, CDR2 FVKESK. V was clipped by 4 bases and J by 7 bases; unmatched bases: 10.

This sequence joins TRBV6-5 and TRBJ1-1; 8 bases match TRBD1. The germline V gene encodes CDR1 MNHEY and CDR2 SVGAGI. This CDR3 is built from 13 residues. After removal of 6 bases from V and 4 bases from J, the junction contained 4 bases not matched to a gene. CDR3 coding DNA: TGTGCCAGCAGAGGACAGGGAGGCACTGAAGCTTTCTTT. It translates to CASRGQGGTEAFF.

The chain links TRBV9 to TRBJ2-1; 7 bases align to TRBD2. After removal of 1 base from V and 0 bases from J, the junction contained 1 base not matched to a gene. Per germline, CDR1 SGDLS and CDR2 YYNGEE. The CDR3 runs to 15 residues. CDR3: CASSVRGDSYNEQFF. CDR3 coding DNA: TGTGCCAGCAGCGTACGGGGGGACTCCTACAATGAGCAGTTCTTC.

The rearrangement uses TRBV6-4 and TRBJ2-3, with 11 bases identical to TRBD2. CDR1 MRHNA and CDR2 SNTAGT come from the germline V gene. This CDR3 has 18 residues. V shed 0 bases and J 3 bases; nucleotides not matched to a gene: 8. The CDR3, as DNA: TGTGCCAGCAGTGACTCTTATCTACTAGCGGGGGCAACAGATACGCAGTATTTT. Protein product: CASSDSYLLAGATDTQYF.

CDR3 in DNA: TGTGCCAGCAGCCAAGATCGAAGGCTCCGACCGGGGAATGAGCAGTTCTTC. Amino acid sequence: CASSQDRRLRPGNEQFF. The chain recombines TRBV4-2 with TRBJ2-1; tentatively, D is TRBD2 (5 bases). This CDR3 comprises 17 residues. The V end was cut by 0 bases, the J end by 7 bases, with 19 bases between. Looked up from germline, CDR1 is LGHNA and CDR2 is YNFKEQ.